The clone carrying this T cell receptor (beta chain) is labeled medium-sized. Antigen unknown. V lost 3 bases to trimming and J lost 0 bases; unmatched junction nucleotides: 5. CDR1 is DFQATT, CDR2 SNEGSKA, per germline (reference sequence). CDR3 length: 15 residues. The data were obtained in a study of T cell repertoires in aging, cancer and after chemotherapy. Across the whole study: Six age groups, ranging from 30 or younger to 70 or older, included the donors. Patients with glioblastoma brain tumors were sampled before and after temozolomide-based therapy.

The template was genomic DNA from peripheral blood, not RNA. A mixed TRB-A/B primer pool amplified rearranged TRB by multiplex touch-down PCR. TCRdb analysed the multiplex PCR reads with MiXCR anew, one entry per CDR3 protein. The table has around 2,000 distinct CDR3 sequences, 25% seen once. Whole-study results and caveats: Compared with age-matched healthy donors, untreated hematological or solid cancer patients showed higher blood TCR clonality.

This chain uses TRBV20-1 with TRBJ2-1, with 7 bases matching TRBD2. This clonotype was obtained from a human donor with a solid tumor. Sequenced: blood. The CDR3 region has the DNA TGCAGTGCTAGCCCACTAGCGAGCTCCTACAATGAGCAGTTCTTC. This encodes CSASPLASSYNEQFF.